These 16 T cell receptor beta chains were sequenced from one sample in a study of neurological immune-mediated disorders. TCRdb fed the 5' RACE reads into MiXCR, producing one record per CDR3 protein. The table has approximately 50,000 distinct CDR3 sequences, less than 6% seen once; the top ten hold less than 1.5%. Specimen: CD4+ T cells from blood. These receptors were collected from a woman aged 18 to 35 with multiple sclerosis.

This clonotype was seen once. A read error may explain this, as a much larger clone is one base away. The V and J genes are TRBV5-1 and TRBJ2-1, with no clear D. This CDR3 is built from 13 residues. The germline gives CDR1 SGHRS, CDR2 YFSETQ. Trimming stripped 6 bases from V and 8 bases from J, with 15 bases between. The DNA for the CDR3 is TGCGCCAGCAACAAAGGCTCTGTCGATGAGCAGTTCTTC. Protein product: CASNKGSVDEQFF.

This clonotype was detected many times. The chain combines TRBV25-1 with TRBJ2-7; a possible D gene is TRBD2 (6 bases). The V end lost 7 bases, the J end lost 2 bases, and 18 bases lay between the germline ends. Germline values: CDR1 MGHDK, CDR2 SYGVNS. This CDR3 contains 15 residues. CDR3 in amino acids: CASTETGLTPYEQYF. The CDR3 nucleotides are TGTGCCAGCACCGAAACAGGACTAACCCCCTACGAGCAGTACTTC.

Ten or more counts support this clonotype. The V and J genes are TRBV5-5 and TRBJ1-5; D might be TRBD1 (6 bases). The CDR3 runs to 15 residues. Trimming took 3 bases from V and 0 from J, leaving 10 bases between them. Germline lookup yields CDR1 SGHKS and CDR2 YYEKEE (reference sequence). The CDR3 DNA is TGTGCCAGCAGCTCTGACAGGACTAGCAATCAGCCCCAGCATTTT. Translated, it gives CASSSDRTSNQPQHF.

This clonotype appeared many times. The chain recombines TRBV6-5 with TRBJ1-5; no firm D call. The CDR3 spans 13 residues. Trimming took 2 bases from V and 6 from J, leaving 8 bases between them. Germline V gene lookup returns CDR1 MNHEY and CDR2 SVGAGI. CDR3 in amino acids: CASSYASGQPQHF. The CDR3 DNA reads as TGTGCCAGCAGTTACGCCTCGGGTCAGCCCCAGCATTTT.

The sample holds a few counts of this clonotype. This chain uses TRBV7-2 with TRBJ1-2, with TRBD1 identical over 9 bases. Germline V gene lookup returns CDR1 SGHTA and CDR2 FQGNSA. V lost 2 bases to trimming and J lost 7 bases; unmatched junction nucleotides: 5. The CDR3 is made up of 14 amino acids. CDR3: CASSLSGTGRGYTF. In DNA form, the CDR3 reads TGTGCCAGCAGCTTATCTGGGACAGGGCGTGGCTACACCTTC. Drawing the rest from reference TRBV7-2 and TRBJ1-2, the complete variable domain is GAGVSQSPSNKVTEKGKDVELRCDPISGHTALYWYRQSLGQGLEFLIYFQGNSAPDKSGLPSDRFSAERTGGSVSTLTIQRTQQEDSAVYLCASSLSGTGRGYTFGSGTRLTVV.

With respect to this clonotype: This sequence may be a read error, since a much larger clone differs from it by one base. The rearrangement uses TRBV5-5 and TRBJ2-7, with TRBD2 as a possible D gene (5 bases). This CDR3 has 16 amino acids. Germline CDR1 and CDR2: SGHKS and YYEKEE (reference sequence). CDR3 coding DNA: TGTACCAGCAGCAAAGATACTCAACAGAGACTATACGAGCAGTACGTC. It yields the protein CTSSKDTQQRLYEQYV.

This clonotype came up many times. V and J are TRBV5-1 and TRBJ2-3; 7 bases line up with TRBD2. Germline V gene data show CDR1 as SGHRS and CDR2 as YFSETQ. Unmatched junction bases numbered 3, after V lost 0 bases and J lost 2 bases. This CDR3 has 15 amino acids. CDR3 nucleotides: TGCGCCAGCAGCTTGGACGGGGGGAACACAGATACGCAGTATTTT. Its protein is CASSLDGGNTDTQYF.

This clonotype was seen at least ten times. The J gene is TRBJ1-5, the V gene TRBV20-1; D possibly corresponds to TRBD1 (6 bases). The V and J ends lost 5 bases and 2 bases respectively, with 19 bases between them. Germline values: CDR1 DFQATT, CDR2 SNEGSKA (reference sequence). This CDR3 is 16 amino acids long. The CDR3 nucleotides are TGCAGTGCTTTGGGCGTCAGGGGCGATGGCAATCAGCCCCAGCATTTT. As protein: CSALGVRGDGNQPQHF.

This clonotype occurred many times. This chain links TRBV25-1 with TRBJ1-2; no clear D. The CDR3 runs 18 residues. V lost 8 bases to trimming and J lost 4 bases, with 29 bases between them. Germline-derived CDR1 and CDR2 are MGHDK and SYGVNS. The CDR3 is CASPTRMGWPLSGYGYTF. CDR3 nucleotides: TGTGCCAGCCCTACGCGGATGGGGTGGCCCCTCTCAGGCTATGGCTACACCTTC.

Ten or more counts support this clonotype. V is TRBV5-5 and J is TRBJ1-1, with D possibly matching TRBD1 (5 bases). This CDR3 has 17 amino acids. V was clipped by 0 bases and J by 1 base, with 16 bases between them. Germline V gene lookup returns CDR1 SGHKS and CDR2 YYEKEE (reference sequence). Here the CDR3 reads CASSLAPGRGSNTEAFF. As DNA, the CDR3 is TGTGCCAGCAGCTTGGCCCCAGGGAGGGGATCGAACACTGAAGCTTTCTTT.

This clonotype was found many times. The chain employs TRBV7-9 and TRBJ2-1; no clear D gene. The germline gives CDR1 SEHNR, CDR2 FQNEAQ (reference sequence). V was pared by 5 bases and J by 7 bases, with 12 bases between. The CDR3 loop spans 13 amino acids. CDR3 sequence reads: CASSPLSWNEQFF. The CDR3 DNA is TGTGCCAGCAGCCCGCTTAGTTGGAATGAGCAGTTCTTC.

The V gene is TRBV5-4, the J gene TRBJ2-1; 11 bases match TRBD2. The CDR3 runs 18 residues. Trimming at V came to 0 bases and at J to 2 bases, leaving 7 bases not matched to a gene. Per germline, CDR1 SGHNT and CDR2 YYREEE (reference sequence). Here the CDR3 DNA reads TGTGCCAGCAGCTTGGAAGGTAGCGGGAGGGCCCCCTACAATGAGCAGTTCTTC. It is translated as CASSLEGSGRAPYNEQFF.

This clonotype was seen repeatedly, ten times or more. The chain joins TRBV14 to TRBJ1-2, with no clear D. Deletions cut 1 base from V and 0 bases from J, with 15 bases between. The CDR3 spans 17 residues. The V gene's germline CDR1 is SGHDN and CDR2 FVKESK. CDR3 DNA: TGTGCCAGCAGCCAAGTCGAGGGCGCCTTCTCTAACTATGGCTACACCTTC. This codes for CASSQVEGAFSNYGYTF.

In this sample, this clonotype turned up many times. This chain joins TRBV6-5 and TRBJ1-1; possibly TRBD1 for D (6 bases). V was cut by 6 bases and J by 2 bases, with 16 bases left in between. The CDR3 sequence is 15 residues long. Germline CDR1 and CDR2: MNHEY and SVGAGI. CDR3 amino acids: CASRLNQGPNTEAFF. In nucleotides, the CDR3 is TGTGCCAGCAGACTGAACCAGGGGCCCAACACTGAAGCTTTCTTT.

This clonotype has ten or more counts. The V and J genes are TRBV11-2 and TRBJ1-1; 8 bases fit TRBD1. V shed 3 bases and J 2 bases; nucleotides not matched to a gene: 11. Per the germline V gene, CDR1 is SGHAT and CDR2 is FQNNGV. CDR3 size: 17 residues. CDR3 DNA sequence: TGTGCCAGCAGCTTCCGGGCACAGGGGGTAGTAAACACTGAAGCTTTCTTT. It translates to CASSFRAQGVVNTEAFF.

This clonotype was observed many times. The chain joins TRBV9 to TRBJ1-2; D possibly corresponds to TRBD1 (5 bases). Per germline, CDR1 SGDLS and CDR2 YYNGEE. Trimming pared 0 bases from V and 5 bases from J, leaving 17 bases between. The CDR3 has 16 residues. The CDR3 bases are TGTGCCAGCAGCGTAGAAGCTCGGCAGGGAGTGTATGGCTACACCTTC. It yields the protein CASSVEARQGVYGYTF.